These 32 T cell receptor beta chains originate from one sample sequenced in a study of beta chain features in type 1 diabetes. The isolated RNA, all of it, was reverse transcribed, so expressed TCRB transcripts were what got sequenced. Generated by immunoSEQ multiplex PCR, the TCRdb table keeps only in-frame clones and is missing some. This sample carries roughly 240,000 clones, 13% to 15% of them seen once, and the ten largest clones take about 0.026%. The sample comprised naive CD4+ T cells from blood. The source of these receptors is a middle-aged woman in good health.

This clone has a handful of counts. The chain uses TRBV5-6 and TRBJ2-7; 11 bases match TRBD1. Germline V CDR1 and CDR2: SGHDT, YYEEEE. This CDR3 is built from 15 residues. V lost 1 base to trimming and J lost 4 bases; unmatched junction nucleotides: 4. The CDR3 is CASSLPGQGAYEQYF. The CDR3 DNA is TGTGCCAGCAGCTTGCCCGGACAGGGGGCATACGAGCAGTACTTC.

In its sample, this clone was seen a few times. Here the CDR3 reads CAISGRMMNTEAFF. The CDR3 DNA reads TGTGCCATCAGTGGGAGGATGATGAACACTGAAGCTTTCTTT. This chain uses TRBV10-3 with TRBJ1-1; D is unresolved. This CDR3 spans 14 amino acids. Germline V CDR1 and CDR2: ENHRY, SYGVKD. With 4 bases removed from V and 0 bases from J, the gap between germline ends came to 9 bases.

V and J are TRBV27 and TRBJ2-7; TRBD2 matches at 7 bases. The CDR3 runs to 14 residues. Germline loops: CDR1 MNHEY, CDR2 SMNVEV (reference sequence). The V and J ends lost 5 bases and 6 bases, in that order; junction bases with no gene match: 10. The CDR3 loop reads CASSPPREGGEQYF. As DNA, the CDR3 is TGTGCCAGCAGTCCCCCAAGGGAGGGCGGCGAGCAGTACTTC.

This clone was observed a few times. This chain uses TRBV7-6 with TRBJ2-3; TRBD2 aligns across 9 bases. This CDR3 is 17 amino acids long. V was clipped by 2 bases and J by 4 bases; unmatched bases: 10. The germline CDR1 and CDR2 sequences are SGHVS and FNYEAQ. CDR3 in DNA: TGTGCCAGCAGCTTATTGGCGGGGGGGAGTTCCCCAGATACGCAGTATTTT. This codes for CASSLLAGGSSPDTQYF.

This clone was recorded a few times. This chain uses TRBV2 with TRBJ1-5; tentatively, D is TRBD1 (5 bases). Trimming removed 7 bases from V and 5 bases from J, with 15 bases in between. The CDR3 is 14 amino acids. The germline V gene has CDR1 SNHLY and CDR2 FYNNEI. In nucleotides, the CDR3 is TGTGCCAGCAATCTGGGAGGGGATTATCAGCCCCAGCATTTT. Encoded protein: CASNLGGDYQPQHF.

In this sample, this clone turned up a few times. The rearrangement uses TRBV5-8 and TRBJ2-3; maybe TRBD2 (6 bases). Trimming pared 4 bases from V and 0 bases from J, leaving 12 bases between. The germline gives CDR1 SGHTS, CDR2 YDEGEE. CDR3 length: 15 residues. For the CDR3, the DNA is TGTGCCAGCAGCGCATCGACTAGAAGCACAGATACGCAGTATTTT. It specifies CASSASTRSTDTQYF.

The chain links TRBV27 to TRBJ1-5, with 10 bases matching TRBD1. Germline CDR1 is MNHEY and CDR2 is SMNVEV (reference sequence). The CDR3 runs to 15 residues. J was trimmed by 2 bases and V by 4 bases; bases with no gene match: 2. The DNA for the CDR3 is TGTGCCAGCAGTTCCGGGACAGGGGGCAATCAGCCCCAGCATTTT. This sequence encodes CASSSGTGGNQPQHF.

The V call is TRBV5-4, the J call TRBJ2-3, with 12 bases that match TRBD1. Germline CDR1 is SGHNT and CDR2 is YYREEE (reference sequence). Trimming cost V 2 bases and J 5 bases; bases outside gene matches: 6. The CDR3 has 16 residues. CDR3 protein: CASSFGDRGHGDTQYF. CDR3 coding DNA: TGTGCCAGCAGCTTTGGGGACAGGGGGCATGGAGATACGCAGTATTTT.

The rearrangement joins TRBV25-1 to TRBJ1-4, with 8 bases matching TRBD1. The germline CDR1 and CDR2 sequences are MGHDK and SYGVNS. J was trimmed by 3 bases and V by 6 bases; bases with no gene match: 12. This CDR3 is built from 17 residues. The DNA of the CDR3 is TGTGCCAGCAGCCCGGCGCAGGGGGCTGGAGCTAATGAAAAACTGTTTTTT. Protein: CASSPAQGAGANEKLFF. The whole variable domain, remainder taken from reference TRBV25-1 and TRBJ1-4, is EADIYQTPRYLVIGTGKKITLECSQTMGHDKMYWYQQDPGMELHLIHYSYGVNSTEKGDLSSESTVSRIRTEHFPLTLESARPSHTSQYLCASSPAQGAGANEKLFFGSGTQLSVL.

This clone was detected a few times. The CDR3 sequence is CASSPALPTSNEQFF. DNA for the CDR3: TGTGCCAGCAGCCCGGCACTCCCGACTAGCAATGAGCAGTTCTTC. The chain combines TRBV5-4 with TRBJ2-1; possible D gene TRBD2, 6 bases. The CDR3 is 15 amino acids. CDR1 is SGHNT, CDR2 YYREEE, per germline (reference sequence). Trimming removed 4 bases from V and 6 bases from J, with 17 bases in between.

Many counts were recorded for this clone. This chain joins TRBV11-2 and TRBJ2-1, with D uncertain. This CDR3 region has 15 residues. CDR1 and CDR2 (germline): SGHAT, FQNNGV. The germline V and J ends were trimmed by 5 bases and 7 bases, with 18 bases remaining between them. DNA of the CDR3: TGTGCCAGCAGCCCTGGGCGCGCATTACGGAATGAGCAGTTCTTC. Translation gives CASSPGRALRNEQFF. Looking up the rest from reference TRBV11-2 and TRBJ2-1 gives the full variable domain: EAGVAQSPRYKIIEKRQSVAFWCNPISGHATLYWYQQILGQGPKLLIQFQNNGVVDDSQLPKDRFSAERLKGVDSTLKIQPAKLEDSAVYLCASSPGRALRNEQFFGPGTRLTVL.

In DNA, the CDR3 is TGTGCCAGCAGTACCCCACACCCCATGAACACTGAAGCTTTCTTT. It is translated as CASSTPHPMNTEAFF. This sequence joins TRBV5-4 and TRBJ1-1; D gene uncertain. This CDR3 is built from 15 residues. V shed 5 bases and J shed 0 bases, with 14 bases lying between them. CDR1 SGHNT and CDR2 YYREEE come from the germline V gene (reference sequence).

The chain couples TRBV15 to TRBJ1-5, with 10 nucleotides matching TRBD1. The CDR3 sequence is 17 residues long. Germline assignment: CDR1 LNHNV and CDR2 YYDKDF (reference sequence). Trimming cost V 3 bases and J 5 bases; bases outside gene matches: 10. The CDR3 nucleotides read TGTGCCACCAGCAGGAGCGACAGGGGGCCCCGGCATCAGCCCCAGCATTTT. Translating it yields CATSRSDRGPRHQPQHF.

The gene calls are TRBV7-9 and TRBJ2-2, with 9 bases that match TRBD1. Germline V CDR1 and CDR2: SEHNR, FQNEAQ (reference sequence). The trim removed 5 bases at V and 4 bases at J, leaving 8 bases unmatched. The CDR3 extends over 16 amino acids. CDR3 coding DNA: TGTGCCAGCAGCCCAACCGGGACAGGGAGCACCGGGGAGCTGTTTTTT. This encodes CASSPTGTGSTGELFF.

This clone was seen only a few times. The rearrangement joins TRBV14 to TRBJ1-4, with D unresolved. Deletions cut 1 base from V and 5 bases from J, with 8 bases between. The CDR3 is 14 amino acids. The germline CDR1 and CDR2 sequences are SGHDN and FVKESK. The CDR3 bases are TGTGCCAGCAGCCAAGGTCGGGAAAATGAAAAACTGTTTTTT. Amino acids: CASSQGRENEKLFF.

This clone was counted a few times. The rearrangement joins TRBV7-2 to TRBJ2-3; D is unclear. The germline CDR1 and CDR2 sequences are SGHTA and FQGNSA. The CDR3 is made up of 14 amino acids. Trimming removed 4 bases from V and 0 bases from J, with 8 bases in between. DNA for the CDR3: TGTGCCAGCAGCTCCGACTTTAGCACAGATACGCAGTATTTT. Translation gives CASSSDFSTDTQYF.

V is TRBV5-4 and J is TRBJ2-7, with D perhaps matching TRBD2 (5 bases). Trimming cost V 7 bases and J 1 base, with 12 bases left between them. The germline gives CDR1 SGHNT, CDR2 YYREEE (reference sequence). This CDR3 comprises 13 residues. DNA for the CDR3: TGTGCCAGCCGACCTCGGGGTTCCTACGAGCAGTACTTC. It translates to CASRPRGSYEQYF.

V is TRBV5-1 and J is TRBJ1-2; 9 bases align to TRBD1. Germline assignment: CDR1 SGHRS and CDR2 YFSETQ. V dropped 5 bases and J dropped 8; count of bases not matched to a gene: 13. The CDR3 has 15 residues. The CDR3 region is CASSGSTGQGRGYTF. The DNA of the CDR3 is TGCGCCAGCAGTGGAAGTACGGGACAGGGAAGGGGCTACACCTTC.

About this clone: The junction and the germline gene differ at one end; a read error may be behind it. This chain joins TRBV11-2 and TRBJ2-7; the match to TRBD1 covers 12 bases. The CDR3 covers 15 residues. Per germline, CDR1 SGHAT and CDR2 FQNNGV. The CDR3 loop is CASTLGTGGWYEQYF. For the CDR3, the DNA is TGTGCCAGCACCTTAGGGACAGGGGGCTGGTACGAGCAGTACTTC. The entire variable domain, with the rest obtained from reference TRBV11-2 and TRBJ2-7, is as follows: EAGVAQSPRYKIIEKRQSVAFWCNPISGHATLYWYQQILGQGPKLLIQFQNNGVVDDSQLPKDRFSAERLKGVDSTLKIQPAKLEDSAVYLCASTLGTGGWYEQYFGPGTRLTVT.

In its sample, this clone was seen a few times. The chain has TRBV18 and TRBJ1-2; D uncertain. The CDR3 runs 12 residues. V gave up 3 bases and J gave up 6 bases, with 8 bases separating them. CDR1 is KGHSH and CDR2 is LQKENI in the germline V gene. The CDR3 reads CASSPIGDGYTF. CDR3 DNA sequence: TGTGCCAGCTCACCGATCGGGGATGGCTACACCTTC.

This clone turned up a few times. This chain connects TRBV29-1 to TRBJ2-7; D possibly corresponds to TRBD1 (5 bases). Germline-derived CDR1 and CDR2 are SQVTM and ANQGSEA. The CDR3 runs to 11 residues. Trimming removed 5 bases at V and 4 bases at J, with 9 bases between. The CDR3 DNA sequence: TGCAGCGTTAAAGGGGCTTACGAGCAGTACTTC. Translation: CSVKGAYEQYF.

This chain joins TRBV5-1 and TRBJ1-4; D possibly corresponds to TRBD1 (6 bases). V lost 4 bases and J lost 6, with 16 bases in between. The CDR3 consists of 15 residues. Per the germline V gene, CDR1 is SGHRS and CDR2 is YFSETQ. The CDR3 bases are TGCGCCAGCAGCATTCAACAGGGAAGGCATGAAAAACTGTTTTTT. Protein: CASSIQQGRHEKLFF.

The table lists this clone with a few counts. The chain combines TRBV4-3 with TRBJ1-1; the D gene is possibly TRBD1 (5 bases). Trimming removed 2 bases at V and 3 bases at J, with 22 bases between. This CDR3 comprises 18 residues. In germline, CDR1 is LGHNA, CDR2 YSLEER. The chain's CDR3 is CASSQTGSWGRGDTEAFF. The CDR3 bases are TGCGCCAGCAGCCAAACTGGGTCGTGGGGTCGGGGGGACACTGAAGCTTTCTTT.

This sequence joins TRBV7-2 and TRBJ2-7; 8 bases agree with TRBD2. Germline V gene lookup returns CDR1 SGHTA and CDR2 FQGNSA. CDR3 length: 15 residues. With 5 bases clipped from V and 0 bases from J, the junction kept 6 bases outside the gene matches. This CDR3 is CASSLRRGASYEQYF. CDR3 bases: TGTGCCAGCAGCCTGCGGCGGGGGGCCTCCTACGAGCAGTACTTC. Complete variable domain (other parts from reference TRBV7-2 and TRBJ2-7): GAGVSQSPSNKVTEKGKDVELRCDPISGHTALYWYRQSLGQGLEFLIYFQGNSAPDKSGLPSDRFSAERTGGSVSTLTIQRTQQEDSAVYLCASSLRRGASYEQYFGPGTRLTVT.

This clone was counted only a few times. This rearrangement joins TRBV5-1 to TRBJ2-7; D might be TRBD2 (5 bases). CDR1 and CDR2 (germline): SGHRS, YFSETQ. V lost 0 bases and J 6 bases, leaving 10 bases between the germline ends. The CDR3 runs 13 residues. CDR3 bases: TGCGCCAGCAGCTTGGCCGGGATAAGCGAGCAGTACTTC. This gives the protein CASSLAGISEQYF.

This clone was counted a few times. The V and J genes are TRBV28 and TRBJ2-7; 9 bases match TRBD2. V lost 8 bases, J lost 2 bases, and 7 bases stayed unmatched. The CDR3 contains 14 residues. From germline, CDR1 is MDHEN and CDR2 SYDVKM. The CDR3 reads CASWIAGAPYEQYF. DNA of the CDR3: TGTGCCAGCTGGATAGCGGGGGCCCCCTACGAGCAGTACTTC.

The rearrangement uses TRBV6-5 and TRBJ2-6; D is unclear. Germline V gene lookup returns CDR1 MNHEY and CDR2 SVGAGI. The CDR3 runs 15 residues. V was pared by 2 bases and J by 0 bases, with 5 bases between. CDR3: CASSYRSSGANVLTF. The CDR3 DNA follows: TGTGCCAGCAGTTACCGGAGCTCTGGGGCCAACGTCCTGACTTTC.

This clone was observed a handful of times. V gene TRBV18 combines with J gene TRBJ2-5; 7 positions match TRBD2. Trimming cost V 4 bases and J 2 bases; bases outside gene matches: 7. Germline assignment: CDR1 KGHSH and CDR2 LQKENI. The CDR3 is made up of 15 amino acids. Written as DNA, the CDR3 is TGTGCCAGCTCACGGTCTAGCGGCAATCAAGAGACCCAGTACTTC. As protein: CASSRSSGNQETQYF.

The genes are TRBV6-1 and TRBJ1-2, with 7 bases that match TRBD1. The CDR3 spans 14 residues. J lost 8 bases, V lost 4 bases, and 10 bases had no gene match. CDR1 and CDR2 from the germline V gene are MNHNS and SASEGT. CDR3 sequence reads: CASSGQGPYRGYTF. In nucleotides, the CDR3 is TGTGCCAGCAGTGGACAGGGCCCCTATAGAGGCTACACCTTC.

Here the CDR3 DNA reads TGTGCCAGCAGCCCAAAGACAGCCCAGGGCTATGGCTACACCTTC. Translated: CASSPKTAQGYGYTF. The rearrangement uses TRBV7-2 and TRBJ1-2, with D tentatively TRBD1 (5 bases). Trimming removed 5 bases at V and 4 bases at J, with 17 bases between. Germline V CDR1 and CDR2: SGHTA, FQGNSA. The CDR3 is 15 residues long. Full variable domain (outside the CDR3, taken from reference TRBV7-2 and TRBJ1-2): GAGVSQSPSNKVTEKGKDVELRCDPISGHTALYWYRQSLGQGLEFLIYFQGNSAPDKSGLPSDRFSAERTGGSVSTLTIQRTQQEDSAVYLCASSPKTAQGYGYTFGSGTRLTVV.

Many counts were recorded for this clone. The chain recombines TRBV7-2 with TRBJ2-3; 8 bases map to TRBD1. The germline V gene encodes CDR1 SGHTA and CDR2 FQGNSA. Trimming cost V 6 bases and J 4 bases; bases outside gene matches: 6. The CDR3 runs to 14 residues. Here the CDR3 reads CASSRGQGSDTQYF. CDR3 sequence (DNA): TGTGCCAGCAGTCGAGGACAGGGCTCAGATACGCAGTATTTT. Filled out from reference TRBV7-2 and TRBJ2-3, the complete variable domain reads GAGVSQSPSNKVTEKGKDVELRCDPISGHTALYWYRQSLGQGLEFLIYFQGNSAPDKSGLPSDRFSAERTGGSVSTLTIQRTQQEDSAVYLCASSRGQGSDTQYFGPGTRLTVL.

This clone has more than one count but fewer than ten. J is TRBJ1-3 and V is TRBV5-6, with a weak D call TRBD1 (6 bases). The CDR3 has 15 residues. The germline V gene has CDR1 SGHDT and CDR2 YYEEEE. Deletions cut 2 bases from V and 4 bases from J, with 13 bases between. For the CDR3, the DNA is TGTGCCAGCAGCTTTGGACAGCCGAGGGGAAACACCATATATTTT. Protein: CASSFGQPRGNTIYF. The variable domain in full, completed from reference TRBV5-6 and TRBJ1-3, reads DAGVTQSPTHLIKTRGQQVTLRCSPKSGHDTVSWYQQALGQGPQFIFQYYEEEERQRGNFPDRFSGHQFPNYSSELNVNALLLGDSALYLCASSFGQPRGNTIYFGEGSWLTVV.